A selection of T cell receptor beta chains follows, all from one sample in a study of PD-1 blockade in classical Hodgkin lymphoma. TCRdb's copy holds only in-frame clones and misses some; the assay was immunoSEQ multiplex PCR. Of about 5,000 clones listed, roughly 90% are singletons. Sequencing was done on a sample of CD8+ T cells from blood. Every receptor here comes from a human donor with classical Hodgkin lymphoma. Both conserved end residues are part of each CDR3. D genes are given only for firm matches. Clone size is stated in some rows and not others, as once, few, many or a class when expanded.

V gene	D gene	J gene	clone size	CDR3 DNA	CDR3 protein
TRBV7-9	.	TRBJ1-2	few	TGTGCCAGCAGCCACATGGGGGGCGAGGACTATGGCTACACCTTC	CASSHMGGEDYGYTF
TRBV13	TRBD1	TRBJ1-2	.	TGTGCCAGCAGCCCGGGACAGGGTAATTTTGGCTACACCTTC	CASSPGQGNFGYTF
TRBV6-1	.	TRBJ1-5	.	TGTGCCAGCAGCGTGACGGCTTCTAGCAATCAGCCCCAGCATTTT	CASSVTASSNQPQHF
TRBV19	TRBD2	TRBJ2-1	.	TGTGCCAGCCGAAACCCACTAGCGCACCCCGATGAGCAGTTCTTC	CASRNPLAHPDEQFF
TRBV28	.	TRBJ2-5	.	TGTGCCAGCACCAACCTGCAAGCGCAACAAGAGACCCAGTACTTC	CASTNLQAQQETQYF
TRBV28	.	TRBJ2-7	.	TGTGCCAGCAGTCCCAGGGGTGGGGGCTCCTACGAGCAGTACTTC	CASSPRGGGSYEQYF
TRBV25-1	.	TRBJ1-1	.	TGTGCCAGCAGTGCGCAGGACACTGAAGCTTTCTTT	CASSAQDTEAFF
TRBV10-2	TRBD2	TRBJ2-2	.	TGCGCCAGCACTAGCGGGACGAACACCGGGGAGCTGTTTTTT	CASTSGTNTGELFF
TRBV15	.	TRBJ1-5	.	TGTGCCACCAGCAGCCAGCTCAATCAGCCCCAGCATTTT	CATSSQLNQPQHF
TRBV27	.	TRBJ2-7	.	TGTGCCAGCAGTTTTGGGGGACCTTCCTACGAGCAGTACTTC	CASSFGGPSYEQYF
TRBV25-1	TRBD2	TRBJ2-3	.	TGTGCCAGCAGTGACAGCGGGAGTGATACCCCTCCTTATAATACGCAGTATTTT	CASSDSGSDTPPYNTQYF
TRBV15	.	TRBJ1-3	.	TGTGCCACCAGCAGAGATTTGGAGCTCTCTGGAAACACCATATATTTT	CATSRDLELSGNTIYF
TRBV7-9	.	TRBJ1-2	.	TGTGCCAGCAGCTTAGACAACAGCTACTATGGCTACACCTTC	CASSLDNSYYGYTF
TRBV6-5	.	TRBJ1-1	.	TGTGCCAGCAGTATTGGGGGTAGGTACACTGAAGCTTTCTTT	CASSIGGRYTEAFF
TRBV5-4	.	TRBJ2-1	.	TGTGCCAGCAGCTTGGACGGGAGTGGCAATGAGCAGTTCTTC	CASSLDGSGNEQFF
TRBV25-1	.	TRBJ2-7	.	TGTGCCAGCAGTACCCGGGACGGCTACGAGCAGTACTTC	CASSTRDGYEQYF
TRBV6-4	.	TRBJ2-6	.	TGTGCCAGCAGTGGGGCAAGGTCTGGGGCCAACGTCCTGACTTTC	CASSGARSGANVLTF
TRBV6-1	.	TRBJ2-7	.	TGTGCCAGCAGTGAAGTTGGGGGTACCTCCTACGAGCAGTACTTC	CASSEVGGTSYEQYF
TRBV25-1	.	TRBJ1-2	.	TGTGCCAGCAGACCTCCAGAAGGGTCCTATGGCTACACCTTC	CASRPPEGSYGYTF
TRBV6-1	TRBD1	TRBJ1-1	few	TGTGCCAGCAGTGAGGGGAACAGGGGTGGCACTGAAGCTTTCTTT	CASSEGNRGGTEAFF
TRBV25-1	.	TRBJ1-4	.	TGTGCCAGCAGTGGGCAGCTGAAACTGTTTTTT	CASSGQLKLFF
TRBV25-1	.	TRBJ2-7	.	TGTGCCAGCACCGGGGGGCACAGCTCCTACGAGCAGTACTTC	CASTGGHSSYEQYF
TRBV25-1	TRBD1	TRBJ2-1	.	TGTGCCAGCAGTGCCCCGACAGGGGATAGCAATGAGCAGTTCTTC	CASSAPTGDSNEQFF
TRBV5-1	.	TRBJ1-1	once	TGCGCCAGCAGCCCCTTCGAGGGACTCACTGAAGCTTTCTTT	CASSPFEGLTEAFF
TRBV9	.	TRBJ2-3	.	TGTGCCAGCAGCGTAGCCACATCATTCCGCCTGTCTAGCCCGCGCACAGATACGCAGTATTTT	CASSVATSFRLSSPRTDTQYF
TRBV25-1	.	TRBJ2-6	.	TGTGCCAGCACCTCAACAGGGAGGGGGCCCTCTGGGGCCAACGTCCTGACTTTC	CASTSTGRGPSGANVLTF
TRBV6-6	TRBD1	TRBJ1-3	.	TGTGCCAGCAGTGATACAGGGGGCGCTGGAAACACCATATATTTT	CASSDTGGAGNTIYF
TRBV11-2	TRBD2	TRBJ2-1	once	TGTGCCAGCAGCCAGATAAGGAGACTAGCGGGATCTGAGCAGTTCTTC	CASSQIRRLAGSEQFF
TRBV5-1	.	TRBJ1-1	.	TGCGCCAGCAGCTTGAGGGGTCAGGACACTGAAGCTTTCTTT	CASSLRGQDTEAFF
TRBV29-1	.	TRBJ2-6	.	TGCAGCGCCCCGGGACGGCGACCTGGGGCCAACGTCCTGACTTTC	CSAPGRRPGANVLTF
TRBV25-1	.	TRBJ2-3	.	TGTGCCAGCAGTGACAGACAGATCACAGATACGCAGTATTTT	CASSDRQITDTQYF
TRBV6-4	.	TRBJ2-2	.	TGTGCCAGCAGTGACTCGCCTTTCACCGGGGAGCTGTTTTTT	CASSDSPFTGELFF
TRBV14	.	TRBJ2-5	.	TGTGCCAGCAGCGCATATGGGACGGTCCAAGAGACCCAGTACTTC	CASSAYGTVQETQYF
TRBV6-7	.	TRBJ1-5	once	TGTGCCAGCAGTGAAGGGTCGGGCAATCAGCCCCAGCATTTT	CASSEGSGNQPQHF
TRBV6-1	.	TRBJ2-6	.	TGTGCCAGCAGTGAAGACGGGGGCACTGGGGCCAACGTCCTGACTTTC	CASSEDGGTGANVLTF
TRBV7-2	.	TRBJ1-1	.	TGTGCCAGCAGCTATAGGGGTGACACTGAAGCTTTCTTT	CASSYRGDTEAFF
TRBV27	.	TRBJ2-7	.	TGTGCCAGCAGGGGCGGCTACGAGCAGTACTTC	CASRGGYEQYF
TRBV2	.	TRBJ2-1	.	TGTGCCAGCAGTGAGGTCGAGGTTCTAAGGTGCTTCTACAATGAGCAGTTCTTC	CASSEVEVLRCFYNEQFF
TRBV7-9	.	TRBJ2-3	.	TGTGCCAGCAGCTTAGATTACGACGACACAGATACGCAGTATTTT	CASSLDYDDTDTQYF
TRBV28	.	TRBJ1-1	.	TGTGCCAGCAGTTTACAGGGAACGGCTGAAGCTTTCTTT	CASSLQGTAEAFF
TRBV6-1	.	TRBJ2-6	.	TGTGCCAGCAGTGTAGAACAGGGCTCTGGGGCCAACGTCCTGACTTTC	CASSVEQGSGANVLTF